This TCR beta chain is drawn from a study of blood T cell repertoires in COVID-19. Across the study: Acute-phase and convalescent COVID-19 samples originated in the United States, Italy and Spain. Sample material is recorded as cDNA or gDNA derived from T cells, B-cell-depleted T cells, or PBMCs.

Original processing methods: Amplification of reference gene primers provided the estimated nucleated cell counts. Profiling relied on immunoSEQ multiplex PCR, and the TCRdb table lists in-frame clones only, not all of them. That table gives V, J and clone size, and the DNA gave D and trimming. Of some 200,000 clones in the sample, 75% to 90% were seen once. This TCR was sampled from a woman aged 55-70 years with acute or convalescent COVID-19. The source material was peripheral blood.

The chain's CDR3 is CASTAGGARGEQYV. DNA of the CDR3: TGTGCCAGCACGGCGGGAGGGGCGAGGGGCGAGCAGTACGTC. This rearrangement joins TRBV6-5 to TRBJ2-7; 9 nucleotides match TRBD2. From germline, CDR1 is MNHEY and CDR2 SVGAGI. This CDR3 comprises 14 residues. With 7 bases clipped from V and 6 bases from J, the junction kept 10 bases outside the gene matches.